Following are 27 T cell receptor beta chains from one sample sequenced in a study of blood T cells in healthy people across ages. Alongside a J-beta primer mix, a sample-barcoded 5' primer served in a second PCR lasting about 7 to 11 cycles. Via MiXCR, TCRdb re-called the 5' RACE reads, giving one row per CDR3 protein. Among 800,000 to 1,300,000 distinct CDR3 sequences, 20% to 25% were seen once, and the ten largest hold approximately 0.79%. This same sample was also taken into another study, of T cells of mothers and their children.

Input material: blood. All receptors come from a girl aged 2 to 10 in good health.

This clonotype was seen more than once but under ten times. The chain joins TRBV20-1 to TRBJ2-5, with TRBD1 matching over 7 bases. Germline V gene data show CDR1 as DFQATT and CDR2 as SNEGSKA (reference sequence). V lost 5 bases to trimming and J lost 4 bases; unmatched junction nucleotides: 7. This CDR3 spans 13 amino acids. The CDR3 sequence: CSAAEGALETQYF. The CDR3 DNA reads TGCAGTGCTGCAGAGGGGGCATTAGAGACCCAGTACTTC.

V is TRBV2 and J is TRBJ2-1; tentatively, D is TRBD2 (5 bases). From germline, CDR1 is SNHLY and CDR2 FYNNEI. V lost 4 bases to trimming and J lost 0 bases, with 13 bases between them. This CDR3 spans 16 amino acids. The CDR3 DNA sequence: TGTGCCAGCAGTGCGGGGTTCTCTAGCTCCTACAATGAGCAGTTCTTC. Translated: CASSAGFSSSYNEQFF. Supplemented by reference TRBV2 and TRBJ2-1, the full variable domain reads EPEVTQTPSHQVTQMGQEVILRCVPISNHLYFYWYRQILGQKVEFLVSFYNNEISEKSEIFDDQFSVERPDGSNFTLKIRSTKLEDSAMYFCASSAGFSSSYNEQFFGPGTRLTVL.

This chain uses TRBV7-9 with TRBJ2-5; D might be TRBD1 or TRBD2, each matching 5 bases. The assigned J gene may be wrong: the sequence end matches TRBJ2-7 better. In germline, CDR1 is SEHNR, CDR2 FQNEAQ (reference sequence). The CDR3 length is 14 residues. The CDR3 spells CASSFYGGNDEQYF. CDR3 sequence (DNA): TGTGCCAGCAGCTTTTATGGGGGTAACGACGAGCAGTACTTC.

The gene calls are TRBV4-1 and TRBJ2-5, with D possibly TRBD1 on 5 matching bases. The CDR3 totals 14 residues. The germline V gene encodes CDR1 MGHRA and CDR2 YSYEKL. The V gene lost 6 bases and the J gene lost 1 base, with 12 bases spanning the gap. CDR3: CASSFLGAQETQYF. The DNA for the CDR3 is TGCGCCAGCAGTTTTCTAGGGGCCCAAGAGACCCAGTACTTC.

This clonotype was counted a few times. The chain combines TRBV29-1 with TRBJ2-1; maybe TRBD1 (6 bases). V was clipped by 3 bases and J by 0 bases, with 9 bases between them. Germline lookup yields CDR1 SQVTM and CDR2 ANQGSEA. CDR3 length equals 14 residues. CDR3 amino acids: CSVEARGSYNEQFF. The CDR3, as DNA: TGCAGCGTTGAGGCCAGGGGCTCCTACAATGAGCAGTTCTTC.

The chain links TRBV21-1 to TRBJ2-5; the DNA was not compared with TRBD1, the D call given in the table. The DNA matches TRBJ2-7 better at its end, which makes the J call doubtful. TRBV21-1 is classified as a pseudogene. The CDR3 has 16 residues. For the CDR3, the DNA is TGTGCCAGCAGCAAATTATGGGGGGTTAAAACCTACGAGCAGTACTTC. Translation gives CASSKLWGVKTYEQYF.

The chain recombines TRBV5-1 with TRBJ2-5, with 12 bases lining up with TRBD1. The J call may be mistaken, given a closer DNA end match to TRBJ2-7. Germline loops: CDR1 SGHRS, CDR2 YFSETQ. The CDR3 contains 15 residues. CDR3 in amino acids: CASSQGTGGTYEQYF. CDR3 DNA: TGCGCCAGCAGCCAAGGGACAGGGGGCACCTACGAGCAGTACTTC.

V and J are TRBV12-3 or TRBV12-4 and TRBJ1-4; D unclear. The ends were cut back, 5 bases at V and 3 bases at J, with 10 bases in the middle. The CDR3 runs 14 residues. CDR3 in DNA: TGTGCCAGCAGTGACGACACTTCTAATGAAAAACTGTTTTTT. This gives the protein CASSDDTSNEKLFF.

The genes are TRBV5-4 and TRBJ2-5, with 10 bases aligning to TRBD1. This CDR3 contains 15 residues. The V segment lost 4 bases and the J segment 9 bases; nucleotides outside the gene matches: 12. CDR1 is SGHNT, CDR2 YYREEE, per germline (reference sequence). CDR3: CASSGGGQGLTSQYF. In DNA form, the CDR3 reads TGTGCCAGCAGCGGGGGGGGACAGGGGTTAACATCCCAGTACTTC.

This clonotype has a handful of counts. The chain uses TRBV28 and TRBJ1-2; D gene uncertain. CDR1 is MDHEN, CDR2 SYDVKM, per germline. CDR3 length: 15 residues. Trimming stripped 3 bases from V and 0 bases from J, with 11 bases between. In nucleotides, the CDR3 is TGTGCCAGCAGTTTCCGGAGAACCCCTAACTATGGCTACACCTTC. Its protein product is CASSFRRTPNYGYTF.

Only a few counts were recorded for this clonotype. The rearrangement links TRBV13 to TRBJ2-6; D uncertain. The V end was cut by 5 bases, the J end by 0 bases, with 11 bases between. The CDR3 consists of 16 residues. CDR1 PRHDT and CDR2 FYEKMQ come from the germline V gene (reference sequence). This CDR3 is CASSIPSFSGANVLTF. In DNA, the CDR3 is TGTGCCAGCAGCATCCCGTCTTTCTCTGGGGCCAACGTCCTGACTTTC.

The V gene is TRBV29-1, the J gene TRBJ2-7, with D possibly TRBD1 on 5 matching bases. The CDR3 has 13 residues. The ends were cut back, 6 bases at V and 2 bases at J, with 14 bases in the middle. Germline CDR1 reads SQVTM; CDR2 reads ANQGSEA. Here the CDR3 reads CSVRAPLTYEQYF. The CDR3 coding sequence is TGCAGCGTCAGGGCCCCCCTTACCTACGAGCAGTACTTC.

This clonotype has only a few counts. V usage is TRBV29-1 and J usage is TRBJ2-3, with TRBD1 matching 8 bases. V lost 3 bases to trimming and J lost 6 bases; unmatched junction nucleotides: 8. CDR1 SQVTM and CDR2 ANQGSEA come from the germline V gene. The CDR3 is 14 residues long. The CDR3 DNA follows: TGCAGCGTTGAGGAAGGGACAGGTGGTGATACGCAGTATTTT. This gives the protein CSVEEGTGGDTQYF.

This clonotype was counted many times. The junction departs from the called germline gene at one end, perhaps through a read error. The rearrangement links TRBV5-1 to TRBJ2-1; weak D call: TRBD2 (5 bases). This CDR3 has 14 residues. The germline V gene encodes CDR1 SGHRS and CDR2 YFSETQ. The CDR3 sequence is CASSLAGVSNEQFF. The DNA for the CDR3 is TGTGCCAGTAGTTTGGCGGGCGTAAGCAATGAGCAGTTCTTC.

In its sample, this clonotype was seen a few times. The chain is built from TRBV28 and TRBJ1-6; weak D call: TRBD1 (5 bases). There are 14 residues in the CDR3. The germline gives CDR1 MDHEN, CDR2 SYDVKM. The V end lost 5 bases, the J end lost 7 bases, and 12 bases lay between the germline ends. CDR3 residues: CASSPGHWNSPLHF. The CDR3 nucleotides are TGTGCCAGCAGTCCAGGACACTGGAATTCACCCCTCCACTTT.

This clonotype was seen a few times. This chain uses TRBV19 with TRBJ1-3, with unresolved D. V was trimmed by 1 base and J by 8 bases, leaving 12 bases between them. This CDR3 is 14 amino acids long. CDR1 is LNHDA and CDR2 is SQIVND in the germline V gene (reference sequence). CDR3 coding DNA: TGTGCCAGTAGTATAGCACTGAGAGGAGACACCATATATTTT. This gives the protein CASSIALRGDTIYF.

The chain has TRBV12-3 or TRBV12-4 and TRBJ2-5, with TRBD2 matching over 7 bases. The tail of the sequence fits TRBJ2-7 better, so the J call may be wrong. The CDR3 has 14 amino acids. The CDR3 sequence: CASSRAGARYEQYF. CDR3 sequence (DNA): TGTGCCAGCAGCCGGGCGGGAGCTCGATACGAGCAGTACTTC.

This chain connects TRBV6-1 to TRBJ2-1; 7 bases are shared with TRBD1. This CDR3 contains 16 residues. J gave up 1 base and V 5 bases, and 8 bases lay outside the gene matches. Germline-derived CDR1 and CDR2 are MNHNS and SASEGT. DNA of the CDR3: TGTGCCAGCAGTCCAGCACCAGGGGGATCCTACAATGAGCAGTTCTTC. It encodes CASSPAPGGSYNEQFF.

The gene calls are TRBV11-2 and TRBJ2-2; possibly TRBD1 for D (6 bases). CDR3 length: 16 amino acids. Germline CDR1 reads SGHAT; CDR2 reads FQNNGV. Trimming shortened V by 3 bases and J by 3 bases, and 14 bases separated the two germline ends. CDR3 sequence: CASSFRGLTDTGELFF. The DNA for the CDR3 is TGTGCCAGCAGCTTCAGGGGTCTCACCGACACCGGGGAGCTGTTTTTT.

This clonotype appeared a few times. One junction end disagrees with the germline gene, perhaps due to a read error. The V call is TRBV9, the J call TRBJ2-1; 8 positions agree with TRBD1. Germline-derived CDR1 and CDR2 are SGDLS and YYNGEE. The CDR3 sequence is 18 residues long. DNA of the CDR3: TGTGCCAGTAGCGTAGGACAGGGCGCCTTACCTTTCTACAATGAGCAGTTCTTC. Residues: CASSVGQGALPFYNEQFF.

This clonotype occurred a few times. The V and J genes are TRBV29-1 and TRBJ2-5; 7 positions agree with TRBD2. The assigned J gene may be wrong: the sequence end matches TRBJ2-1 better. This CDR3 has 12 amino acids. Germline V gene sequence: CDR1 SQVTM, CDR2 ANQGSEA. This chain's CDR3 is CSSTGGPNEQFF. The CDR3 bases are TGCAGCTCCACGGGGGGTCCCAATGAGCAGTTCTTC.

The chain has TRBV11-2 and TRBJ1-1; D call uncertain. The CDR3 extends over 13 amino acids. Deletions cut 5 bases from V and 1 base from J, with 8 bases between. The V gene's germline CDR1 is SGHAT and CDR2 FQNNGV. CDR3 sequence (DNA): TGTGCCAGCAGCATGATAGGGAACACTGAAGCTTTCTTT. This translates into CASSMIGNTEAFF.

The V gene is TRBV2, the J gene TRBJ1-1; 10 nucleotides line up with TRBD1. This CDR3 region has 16 residues. Looked up from germline, CDR1 is SNHLY and CDR2 is FYNNEI. V lost 6 bases to trimming and J lost 4 bases; unmatched junction nucleotides: 11. The CDR3 region has the DNA TGTGCCAGCAGAACTGTAGGGACAGGGGTTGGCACTGAAGCTTTCTTT. Protein product: CASRTVGTGVGTEAFF.

This clonotype was seen only a few times. This chain links TRBV9 with TRBJ2-3, with TRBD2 as a possible D gene (5 bases). V was clipped by 0 bases and J by 4 bases, with 6 bases between them. The germline gives CDR1 SGDLS, CDR2 YYNGEE. There are 13 residues in the CDR3. CDR3 nucleotides: TGTGCCAGCAGCGTAGTTAGCGCAGATACGCAGTATTTT. Protein: CASSVVSADTQYF. The full variable domain, rest sourced from reference TRBV9 and TRBJ2-3, is DSGVTQTPKHLITATGQRVTLRCSPRSGDLSVYWYQQSLDQGLQFLIQYYNGEERAKGNILERFSAQQFPDLHSELNLSSLELGDSALYFCASSVVSADTQYFGPGTRLTVL.

This clonotype was seen only a few times. The rearrangement joins TRBV12-3 or TRBV12-4 to TRBJ2-5, with 7 bases identical to TRBD1. V was clipped by 6 bases and J by 3 bases; unmatched bases: 13. The CDR3 runs 16 residues. The CDR3 here is CASRSLTGAGKETQYF. The DNA of the CDR3 is TGTGCCAGCAGATCACTTACAGGGGCCGGGAAAGAGACCCAGTACTTC.

There are many counts of this clonotype. The V gene is TRBV11-2, the J gene TRBJ2-5; D is unclear. Germline V gene data show CDR1 as SGHAT and CDR2 as FQNNGV. This CDR3 comprises 12 residues. V was clipped by 1 base and J by 5 bases, with 5 bases between them. In DNA, the CDR3 is TGTGCCAGCAGCTTAGTCTGGGAGACCCAGTACTTC. Translated, it gives CASSLVWETQYF.

The V gene is TRBV7-9, the J gene TRBJ2-4; perhaps TRBD1 as D (5 bases). Germline-derived CDR1 and CDR2 are SEHNR and FQNEAQ (reference sequence). The V and J ends lost 0 bases and 8 bases respectively, with 17 bases between them. This CDR3 region has 16 residues. The CDR3: CASSLARSGIADIQYF. CDR3 bases: TGTGCCAGCAGCTTAGCCCGTTCAGGGATCGCGGACATTCAGTACTTC.